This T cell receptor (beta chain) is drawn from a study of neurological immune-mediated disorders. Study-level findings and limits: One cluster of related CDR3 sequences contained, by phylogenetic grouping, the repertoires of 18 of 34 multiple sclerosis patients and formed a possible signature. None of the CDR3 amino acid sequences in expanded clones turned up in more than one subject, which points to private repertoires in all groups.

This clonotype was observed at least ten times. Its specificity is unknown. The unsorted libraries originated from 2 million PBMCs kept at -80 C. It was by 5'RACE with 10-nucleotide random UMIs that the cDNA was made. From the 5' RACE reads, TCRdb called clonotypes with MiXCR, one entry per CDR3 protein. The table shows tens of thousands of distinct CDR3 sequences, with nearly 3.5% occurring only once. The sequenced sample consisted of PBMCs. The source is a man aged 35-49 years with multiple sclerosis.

In DNA, the CDR3 is TGTGCCAGCAGCTTAGATGGGGGCGGCTACGAGCAGTACTTC. This translates into CASSLDGGGYEQYF. The chain combines TRBV7-9 with TRBJ2-7; a possible D gene is TRBD1 (6 bases). This CDR3 is built from 14 residues. V gave up 1 base and J gave up 3 bases, with 10 bases separating them. Germline values: CDR1 SEHNR, CDR2 FQNEAQ (reference sequence).